Described below is a single T cell receptor beta chain sequence and its context. The antigen is not known. This sample is part of a study of cytomegalovirus exposure and HLA in healthy donors. Whole-study results and caveats: Researchers reported in a later analysis that a missense DCLRE1C variant was tied to TCR beta V- and J-gene trimming. Accounts indicate the classifier identified cytomegalovirus status with strong specificity and sensitivity.

At sampling all donors were nominally healthy, likely with unrecorded immune exposures. Primers for the PCR totalled 60 Vbeta and 13 Jbeta. The table came from immunoSEQ multiplex PCR; TCRdb's copy has only in-frame clones and leaves some out. The table includes some 99,000 clones, roughly four fifths detected once. V lost 0 bases to trimming and J lost 10 bases; unmatched junction nucleotides: 4. The CDR3 sequence is 13 residues long. Per germline, CDR1 SNHLY and CDR2 FYNNEI. Sequencing was done on a sample of PBMCs. The chain carries TRBV2 and TRBJ2-3; 7 bases are a match to TRBD1. The clonotype originates from a female donor in good health and CMV-seronegative. Here the CDR3 DNA reads TGTGCCAGCAGTGAAGCGCAGGGGGATTCGCAGTATTTT. As protein: CASSEAQGDSQYF.